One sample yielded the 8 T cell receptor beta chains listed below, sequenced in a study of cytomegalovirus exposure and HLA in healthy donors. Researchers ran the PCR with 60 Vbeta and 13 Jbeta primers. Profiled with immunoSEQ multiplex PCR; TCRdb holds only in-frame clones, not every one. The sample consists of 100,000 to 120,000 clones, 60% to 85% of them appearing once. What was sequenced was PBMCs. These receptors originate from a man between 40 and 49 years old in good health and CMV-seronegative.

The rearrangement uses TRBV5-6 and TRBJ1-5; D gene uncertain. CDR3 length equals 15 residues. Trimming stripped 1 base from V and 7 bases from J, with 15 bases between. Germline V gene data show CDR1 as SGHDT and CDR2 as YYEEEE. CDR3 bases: TGTGCCAGCAGCTTGTGGGTCGGAGGGCGGCAGCCCCAGCATTTT. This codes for CASSLWVGGRQPQHF.

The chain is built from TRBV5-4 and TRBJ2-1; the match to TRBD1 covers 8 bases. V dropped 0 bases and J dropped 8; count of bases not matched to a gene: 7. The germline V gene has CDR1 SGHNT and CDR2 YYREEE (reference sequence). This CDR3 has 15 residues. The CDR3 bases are TGTGCCAGCAGCTTGGTACAGGGGGTAATCCATGAGCAGTTCTTC. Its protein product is CASSLVQGVIHEQFF.

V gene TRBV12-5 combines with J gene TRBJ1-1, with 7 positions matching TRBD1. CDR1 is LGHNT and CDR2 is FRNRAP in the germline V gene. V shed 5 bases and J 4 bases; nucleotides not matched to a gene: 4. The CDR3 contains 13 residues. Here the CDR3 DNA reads TGTGCTAGTGGTGCATCAGGGGGCACTGAAGCTTTCTTT. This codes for CASGASGGTEAFF.

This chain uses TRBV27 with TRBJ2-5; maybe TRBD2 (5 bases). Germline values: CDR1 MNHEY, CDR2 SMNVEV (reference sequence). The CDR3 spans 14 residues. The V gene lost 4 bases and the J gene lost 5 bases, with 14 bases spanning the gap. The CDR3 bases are TGTGCCAGCAGTTCGGGGAGCTTGCGGGAGACCCAGTACTTC. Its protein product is CASSSGSLRETQYF.

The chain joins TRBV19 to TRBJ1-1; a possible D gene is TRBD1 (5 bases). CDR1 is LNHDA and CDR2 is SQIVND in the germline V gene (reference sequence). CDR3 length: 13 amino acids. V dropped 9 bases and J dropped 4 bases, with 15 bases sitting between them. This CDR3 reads CASGQGSFTEAFF. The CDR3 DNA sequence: TGTGCCAGCGGGCAGGGAAGCTTCACTGAAGCTTTCTTT.

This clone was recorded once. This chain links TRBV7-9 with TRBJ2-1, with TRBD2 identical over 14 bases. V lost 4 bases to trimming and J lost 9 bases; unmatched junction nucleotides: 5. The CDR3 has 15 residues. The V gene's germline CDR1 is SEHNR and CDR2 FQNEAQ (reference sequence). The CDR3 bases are TGTGCCAGCAGCTCGGGACTAGCGGGAGCTGGTGAGCAGTTCTTC. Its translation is CASSSGLAGAGEQFF.

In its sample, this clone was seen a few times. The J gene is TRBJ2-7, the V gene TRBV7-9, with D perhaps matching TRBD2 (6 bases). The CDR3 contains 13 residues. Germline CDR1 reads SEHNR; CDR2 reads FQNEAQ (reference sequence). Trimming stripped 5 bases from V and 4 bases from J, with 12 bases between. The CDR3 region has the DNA TGTGCCAGCAGCCGTAGCGGAGGGTACGAGCAGTACTTC. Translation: CASSRSGGYEQYF.

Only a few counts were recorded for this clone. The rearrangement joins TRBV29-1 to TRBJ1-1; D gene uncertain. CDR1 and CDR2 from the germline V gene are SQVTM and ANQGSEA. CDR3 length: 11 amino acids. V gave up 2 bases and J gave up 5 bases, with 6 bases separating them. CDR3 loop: CSVESGTEAFF. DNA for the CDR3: TGCAGCGTTGAATCGGGAACTGAAGCTTTCTTT.